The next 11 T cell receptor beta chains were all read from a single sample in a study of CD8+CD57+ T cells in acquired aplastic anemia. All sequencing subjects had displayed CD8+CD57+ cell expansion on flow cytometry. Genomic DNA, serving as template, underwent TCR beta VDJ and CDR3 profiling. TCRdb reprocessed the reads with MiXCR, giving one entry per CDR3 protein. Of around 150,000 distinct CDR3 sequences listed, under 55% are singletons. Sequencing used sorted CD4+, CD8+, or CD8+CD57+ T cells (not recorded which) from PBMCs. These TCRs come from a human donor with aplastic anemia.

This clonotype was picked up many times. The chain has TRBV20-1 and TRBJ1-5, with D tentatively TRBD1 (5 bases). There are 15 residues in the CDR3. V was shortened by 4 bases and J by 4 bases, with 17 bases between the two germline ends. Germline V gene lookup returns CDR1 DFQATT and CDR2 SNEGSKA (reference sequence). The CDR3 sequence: CSAIAQGIRNQPQHF. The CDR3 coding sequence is TGCAGTGCTATCGCGCAGGGTATTAGGAATCAGCCCCAGCATTTT.

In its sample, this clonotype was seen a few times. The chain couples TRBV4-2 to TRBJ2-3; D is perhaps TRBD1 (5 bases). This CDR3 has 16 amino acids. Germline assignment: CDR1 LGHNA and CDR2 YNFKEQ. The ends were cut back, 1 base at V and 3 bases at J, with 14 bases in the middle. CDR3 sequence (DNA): TGTGCCAGCAGCCAAGGGAAGGCAGGGCTAACAGATACGCAGTATTTT. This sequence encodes CASSQGKAGLTDTQYF.

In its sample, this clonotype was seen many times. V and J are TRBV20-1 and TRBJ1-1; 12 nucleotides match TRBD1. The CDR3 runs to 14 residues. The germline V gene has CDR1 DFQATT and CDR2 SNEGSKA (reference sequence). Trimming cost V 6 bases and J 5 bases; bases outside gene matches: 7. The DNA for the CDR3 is TGCAGTGCCAATGGGGACAGGGGGCGGACTGAAGCTTTCTTT. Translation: CSANGDRGRTEAFF.

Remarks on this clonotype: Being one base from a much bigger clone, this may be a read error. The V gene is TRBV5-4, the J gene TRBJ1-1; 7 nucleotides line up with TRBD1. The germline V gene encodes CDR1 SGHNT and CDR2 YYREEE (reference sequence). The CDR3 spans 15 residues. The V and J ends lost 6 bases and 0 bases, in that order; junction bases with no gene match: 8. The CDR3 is CASMSRGTMNTEAFF. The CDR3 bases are TGTGCCAGCATGTCCAGGGGGACCATGAACACTGAAGCTTTCTTT.

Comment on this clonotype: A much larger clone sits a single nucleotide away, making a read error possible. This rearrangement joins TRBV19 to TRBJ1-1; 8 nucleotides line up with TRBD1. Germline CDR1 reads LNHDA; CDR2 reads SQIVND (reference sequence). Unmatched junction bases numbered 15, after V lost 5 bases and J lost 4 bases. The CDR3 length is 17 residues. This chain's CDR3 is CASSPMTSGGILTEAFF. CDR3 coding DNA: TGTGCCAGTAGTCCGATGACCTCAGGGGGCATTCTCACTGAAGCTTTCTTT.

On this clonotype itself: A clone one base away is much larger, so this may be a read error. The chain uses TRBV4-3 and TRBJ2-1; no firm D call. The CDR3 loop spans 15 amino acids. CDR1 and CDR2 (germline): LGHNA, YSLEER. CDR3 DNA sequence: TGCGCCAGCAGCCAAGAGTATCCGGGTGGCAATGAGCGGTTCTTC. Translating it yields CASSQEYPGGNERFF.

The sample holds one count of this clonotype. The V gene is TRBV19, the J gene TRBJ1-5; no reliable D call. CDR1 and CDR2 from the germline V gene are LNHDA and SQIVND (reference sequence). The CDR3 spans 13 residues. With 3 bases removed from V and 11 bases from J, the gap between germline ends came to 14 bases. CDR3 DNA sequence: TGTGCCAGTAGTATGGCAAGGGAAGAGACCCAGCATTTT. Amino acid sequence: CASSMAREETQHF.

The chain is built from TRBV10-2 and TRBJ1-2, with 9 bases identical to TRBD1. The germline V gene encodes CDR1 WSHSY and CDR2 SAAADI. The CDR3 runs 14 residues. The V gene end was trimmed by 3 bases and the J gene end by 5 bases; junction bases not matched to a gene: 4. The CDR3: CASSDPGQGYGYTF. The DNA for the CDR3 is TGCGCCAGCAGTGACCCGGGACAGGGTTATGGCTACACCTTC.

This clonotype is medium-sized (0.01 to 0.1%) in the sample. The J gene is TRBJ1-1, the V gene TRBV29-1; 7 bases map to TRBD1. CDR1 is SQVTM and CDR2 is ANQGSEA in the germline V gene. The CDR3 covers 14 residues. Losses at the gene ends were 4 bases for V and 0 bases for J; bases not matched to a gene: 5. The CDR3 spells CSVGTGVVNTEAFF. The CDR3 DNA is TGCAGCGTTGGGACAGGAGTCGTGAACACTGAAGCTTTCTTT.

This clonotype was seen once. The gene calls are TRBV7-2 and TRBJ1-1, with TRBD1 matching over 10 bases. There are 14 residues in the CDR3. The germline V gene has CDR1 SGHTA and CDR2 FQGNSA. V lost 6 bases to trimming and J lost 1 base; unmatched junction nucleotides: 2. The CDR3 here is CASSRTGGNTEAFF. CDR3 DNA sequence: TGTGCCAGCAGTCGGACAGGGGGGAACACTGAAGCTTTCTTT.

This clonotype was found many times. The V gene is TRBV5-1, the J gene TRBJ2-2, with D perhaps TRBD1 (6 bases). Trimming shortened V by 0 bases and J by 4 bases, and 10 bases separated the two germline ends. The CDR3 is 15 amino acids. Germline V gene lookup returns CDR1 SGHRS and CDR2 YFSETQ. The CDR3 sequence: CASSLGDIPTGELFF. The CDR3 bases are TGCGCCAGCAGCTTGGGGGACATTCCCACCGGGGAGCTGTTTTTT.